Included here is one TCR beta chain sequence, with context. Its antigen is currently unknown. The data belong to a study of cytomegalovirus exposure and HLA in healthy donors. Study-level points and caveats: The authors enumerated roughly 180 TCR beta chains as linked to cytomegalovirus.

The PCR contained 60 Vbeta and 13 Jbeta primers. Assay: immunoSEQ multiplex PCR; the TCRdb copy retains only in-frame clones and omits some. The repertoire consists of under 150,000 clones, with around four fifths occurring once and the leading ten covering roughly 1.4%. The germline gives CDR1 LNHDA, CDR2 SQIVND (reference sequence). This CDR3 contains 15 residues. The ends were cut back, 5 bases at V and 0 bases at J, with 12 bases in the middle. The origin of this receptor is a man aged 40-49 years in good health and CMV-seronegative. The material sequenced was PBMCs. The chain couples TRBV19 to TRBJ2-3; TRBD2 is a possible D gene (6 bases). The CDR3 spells CASSPLLASTDTQYF. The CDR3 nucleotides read TGTGCCAGTAGTCCGCTACTAGCTAGCACAGATACGCAGTATTTT.